One sample yielded the 15 T cell receptor beta chains listed below, sequenced in a study of breast tumors, draining lymph nodes, adjacent tissues. TCRdb re-called the multiplex PCR reads with MiXCR, one entry per CDR3 protein. The table lists more than 250,000 distinct CDR3 sequences, more than 30% of them singletons. Axillary draining lymph nodes of breast cancer patients supplied the node samples. The sequencing sample was made of axillary lymph node tissue. These receptors came from a female donor with breast cancer. Some clones in this sample may be carry-over from other donors' samples.

This clonotype occurred many times. One end of the junction does not line up with germline, which may come from a read error. CDR3 sequence (DNA): TGTGCCAATAGTTCAGCGGGAGGCGCAGATACGCAGTATTTT. Residues: CANSSAGGADTQYF. The chain is built from TRBV19 and TRBJ2-3; 9 positions agree with TRBD2. The CDR3 runs to 14 residues. Germline V gene sequence: CDR1 LNHDA, CDR2 SQIVND (reference sequence). Drawing the rest from reference TRBV19 and TRBJ2-3, the complete variable domain is DGGITQSPKYLFRKEGQNVTLSCEQNLNHDAMYWYRQDPGQGLRLIYYSQIVNDFQKGDIAEGYSVSREKKESFPLTVTSAQKNPTAFYLCANSSAGGADTQYFGPGTRLTVL.

This clonotype was seen ten or more times. J is TRBJ2-5 and V is TRBV9, with 9 nucleotides matching TRBD2. Germline V gene data show CDR1 as SGDLS and CDR2 as YYNGEE. This CDR3 is 17 amino acids long. The V and J ends lost 0 bases and 4 bases, in that order; junction bases with no gene match: 10. CDR3 DNA: TGTGCCAGCAGCGTAGGTGTGCGCGGGAGGGGAGGAGAGACCCAGTACTTC. Amino acid sequence: CASSVGVRGRGGETQYF.

This clonotype was seen a few times. A much larger clone differs from this one at a single base, so this may be a read error. The chain has TRBV19 and TRBJ2-6, with 10 bases matching TRBD1. The ends lost 10 bases at V and 8 bases at J; junction bases unmatched: 20. The germline V gene encodes CDR1 LNHDA and CDR2 SQIVND (reference sequence). There are 18 residues in the CDR3. CDR3 region: CATGSLGQGNSGTNVLTF. CDR3 sequence (DNA): TGTGCCACCGGATCATTGGGACAGGGGAATAGCGGGACCAACGTCCTGACTTTC.

The genes are TRBV30 and TRBJ2-2; 7 positions match TRBD2. V was clipped by 4 bases and J by 6 bases; unmatched bases: 5. The V gene's germline CDR1 is GTSNPN and CDR2 SVGIG (reference sequence). This CDR3 region has 13 residues. The CDR3 region is CAWNAGVAGELFF. In DNA form, the CDR3 reads TGTGCCTGGAACGCGGGGGTAGCCGGGGAGCTGTTTTTT.

This clonotype has a handful of counts. Germline is not matched at one junction end, which may reflect a read error. This chain's CDR3 is CASSHSSDRRLGGYTF. The CDR3 coding sequence is TGTGCCAGCAGTCACTCCTCGGACAGGCGATTGGGTGGCTACACCTTC. The rearrangement uses TRBV6-2 or TRBV6-3 and TRBJ1-2; TRBD1 matches at 7 bases. The germline V gene encodes CDR1 MNHEY and CDR2 SVGEGT. The CDR3 loop spans 16 amino acids.

The chain employs TRBV12-3 or TRBV12-4 and TRBJ1-5; D gene ambiguous. Between the trimmed V and J ends, which lost 1 base and 7 bases, there was a span of 17 bases. This CDR3 has 16 amino acids. The DNA of the CDR3 is TGTGCCAGCAGTTTAGGTATAGGCGCCGGCGAGCAGCCCCAGCATTTT. Its translation: CASSLGIGAGEQPQHF.

This clonotype has a handful of counts. The chain has TRBV29-1 and TRBJ1-1; D is perhaps TRBD1 (6 bases). CDR1 is SQVTM, CDR2 ANQGSEA, per germline. The V end lost 3 bases, the J end lost 5 bases, and 10 bases lay between the germline ends. The CDR3 runs to 12 residues. CDR3 bases: TGCAGCGTTGACAGGGGCCCTACTGAAGCTTTCTTT. Protein product: CSVDRGPTEAFF.

Notes on this clonotype: This may come from a read error, since a much larger clone is one base off. V and J are TRBV20-1 and TRBJ2-7, with a tentative D call TRBD2 (6 bases). Trimming pared 1 base from V and 3 bases from J, leaving 19 bases between. The CDR3 is made up of 16 amino acids. Germline lookup yields CDR1 DFQATT and CDR2 SNEGSKA (reference sequence). CDR3: CSARVGVWDSGYEQYF. The DNA of the CDR3 is TGCAGTGCTAGAGTCGGTGTCTGGGACTCCGGCTACGAGCAGTACTTC.

A note on this clonotype: The junction shows a germline mismatch at one end, possibly a read error. V usage is TRBV15 and J usage is TRBJ1-2, with a possible D match to TRBD1 (5 bases). Germline V gene sequence: CDR1 LNHNV, CDR2 YYDKDF (reference sequence). This CDR3 has 15 residues. CDR3 sequence reads: CAASRILGTGYGHTF. The DNA for the CDR3 is TGTGCCGCCAGCCGGATTTTGGGGACGGGCTATGGCCACACCTTC.

A note on this clonotype: The junction shows a germline mismatch at one end, possibly a read error. The chain employs TRBV19 and TRBJ1-5; D gene unclear. The CDR3 extends over 15 amino acids. The germline CDR1 and CDR2 sequences are LNHDA and SQIVND (reference sequence). DNA for the CDR3: TGTGCCAGCAGCCAAGTGGCACAAAGCAAACAGCCCCAGCATTTT. Its protein is CASSQVAQSKQPQHF. Full variable domain (remainder filled in from reference TRBV19 and TRBJ1-5): DGGITQSPKYLFRKEGQNVTLSCEQNLNHDAMYWYRQDPGQGLRLIYYSQIVNDFQKGDIAEGYSVSREKKESFPLTVTSAQKNPTAFYLCASSQVAQSKQPQHFGDGTRLSIL.

The chain links TRBV20-1 to TRBJ2-5; D might be TRBD2 (6 bases). Trimming left V 3 bases short and J 4 bases short, with 15 bases between. Germline assignment: CDR1 DFQATT and CDR2 SNEGSKA (reference sequence). There are 14 residues in the CDR3. CDR3 sequence (DNA): TGCAGTGCTAGTGCGCGGGCGGGGATAGAGACCCAGTACTTC. This translates into CSASARAGIETQYF.

As regards this clonotype: Because the CDR3 is missing its conserved closing phenylalanine or tryptophan, this is likely a read error. The chain is built from TRBV7-9 and TRBJ2-5; possibly TRBD1 or TRBD2 for D (5 bases each). The V end lost 5 bases, the J end lost 4 bases, and 14 bases lay between the germline ends. CDR1 and CDR2 (germline): SEHNR, FQNEAQ (reference sequence). The CDR3 extends over 14 amino acids. CDR3 region: CASSPRTGPETQYL. The DNA of the CDR3 is TGTGCCAGCAGCCCTAGGACGGGGCCAGAGACCCAGTACCTC.

This clonotype was seen repeatedly, ten times or more. The genes are TRBV6-5 and TRBJ1-6; TRBD1 agrees at 11 bases. The CDR3 consists of 17 residues. CDR1 is MNHEY and CDR2 is SVGAGI in the germline V gene. After removal of 5 bases from V and 0 bases from J, the junction contained 3 bases not matched to a gene. The CDR3 DNA reads TGTGCCAGCAGTGATGGGACAGGGGGCTCCTATAATTCACCCCTCCACTTT. Translated, it gives CASSDGTGGSYNSPLHF.

Points on this clonotype: A much more abundant neighbour one base away suggests this may be a read error. The CDR3 ends on some other residue instead of the conserved phenylalanine or tryptophan, so this is likely a read error. The genes are TRBV13 and TRBJ2-1; TRBD2 aligns across 11 bases. The CDR3 runs to 14 residues. The junction had 4 bases not matched to a gene; V was cut back by 4 bases and J by 8 bases. Germline V lookup: CDR1 PRHDT, CDR2 FYEKMQ (reference sequence). The CDR3 loop is CASSYSGGGDEQFS. CDR3 DNA: TGTGCCAGCAGCTATAGCGGGGGGGGTGATGAGCAGTTCTCC.

The chain is built from TRBV20-1 and TRBJ2-3, with 13 bases lining up with TRBD2. J lost 9 bases, V lost 6 bases, and 12 bases had no gene match. Germline loops: CDR1 DFQATT, CDR2 SNEGSKA (reference sequence). The CDR3 is 15 amino acids. In nucleotides, the CDR3 is TGCAGTGCCCCCGGACTAGCGGGGGATGAAATGACGCAGTATTTT. Its translation is CSAPGLAGDEMTQYF.